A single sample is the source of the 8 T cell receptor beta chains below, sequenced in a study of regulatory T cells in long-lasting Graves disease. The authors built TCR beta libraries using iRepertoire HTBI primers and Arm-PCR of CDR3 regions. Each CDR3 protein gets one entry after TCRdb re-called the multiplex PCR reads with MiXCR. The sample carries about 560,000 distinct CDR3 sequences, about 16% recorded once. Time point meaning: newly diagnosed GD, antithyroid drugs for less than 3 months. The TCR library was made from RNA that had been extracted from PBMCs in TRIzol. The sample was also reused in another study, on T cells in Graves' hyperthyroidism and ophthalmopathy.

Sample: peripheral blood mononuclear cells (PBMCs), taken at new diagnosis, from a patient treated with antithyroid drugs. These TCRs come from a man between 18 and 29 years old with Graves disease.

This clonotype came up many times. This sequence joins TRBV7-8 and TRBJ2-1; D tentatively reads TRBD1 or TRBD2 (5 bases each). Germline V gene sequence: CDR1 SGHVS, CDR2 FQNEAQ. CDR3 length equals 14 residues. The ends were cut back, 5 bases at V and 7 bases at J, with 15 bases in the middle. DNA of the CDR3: TGTGCCAGCAGCCCGACCCCCGGGGCGAATGAGCAGTTCTTC. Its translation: CASSPTPGANEQFF.

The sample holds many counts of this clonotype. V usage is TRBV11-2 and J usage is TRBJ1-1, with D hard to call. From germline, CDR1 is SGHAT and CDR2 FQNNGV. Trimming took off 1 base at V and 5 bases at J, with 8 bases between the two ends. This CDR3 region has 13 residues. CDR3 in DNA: TGTGCCAGCAGCTTAGTTGCGGGGACTGAAGCTTTCTTT. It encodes CASSLVAGTEAFF.

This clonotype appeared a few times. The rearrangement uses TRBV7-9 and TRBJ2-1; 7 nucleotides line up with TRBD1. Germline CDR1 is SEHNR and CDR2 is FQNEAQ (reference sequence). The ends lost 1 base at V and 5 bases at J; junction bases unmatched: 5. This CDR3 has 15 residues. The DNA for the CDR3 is TGTGCCAGCAGCTTAGGACAGGGAATCAACAATGAGCAGTTCTTC. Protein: CASSLGQGINNEQFF.

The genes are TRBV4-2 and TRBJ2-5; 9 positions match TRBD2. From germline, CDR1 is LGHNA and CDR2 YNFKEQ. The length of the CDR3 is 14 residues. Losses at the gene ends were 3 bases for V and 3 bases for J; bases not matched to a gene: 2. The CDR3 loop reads CASSQTSGEETQYF. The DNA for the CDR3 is TGTGCCAGCAGCCAGACTAGCGGAGAAGAGACCCAGTACTTC.

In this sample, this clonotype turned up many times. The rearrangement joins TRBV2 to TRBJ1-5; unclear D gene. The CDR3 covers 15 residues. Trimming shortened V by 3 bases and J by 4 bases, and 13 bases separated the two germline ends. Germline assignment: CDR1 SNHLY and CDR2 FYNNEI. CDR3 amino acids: CASSESWTGNQPQHF. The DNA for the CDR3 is TGTGCCAGCAGTGAGTCCTGGACTGGGAATCAGCCCCAGCATTTT.

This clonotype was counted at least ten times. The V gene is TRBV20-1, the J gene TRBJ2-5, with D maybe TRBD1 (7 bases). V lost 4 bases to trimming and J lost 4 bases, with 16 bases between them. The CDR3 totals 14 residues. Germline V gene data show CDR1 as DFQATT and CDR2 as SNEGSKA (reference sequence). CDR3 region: CSATPTRGVETQYF. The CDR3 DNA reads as TGCAGTGCTACGCCGACCAGGGGGGTAGAGACCCAGTACTTC.

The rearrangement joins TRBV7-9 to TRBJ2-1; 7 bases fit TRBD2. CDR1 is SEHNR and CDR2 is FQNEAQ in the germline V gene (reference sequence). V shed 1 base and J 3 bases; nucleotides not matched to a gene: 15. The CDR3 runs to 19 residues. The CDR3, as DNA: TGTGCCAGCAGCTTAGAGAGAATTCCCCGGGGGGTAGGCTACAATGAGCAGTTCTTC. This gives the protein CASSLERIPRGVGYNEQFF. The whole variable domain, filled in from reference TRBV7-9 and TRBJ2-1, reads DTGVSQNPRHKITKRGQNVTFRCDPISEHNRLYWYRQTLGQGPEFLTYFQNEAQLEKSRLLSDRFSAERPKGSFSTLEIQRTEQGDSAMYLCASSLERIPRGVGYNEQFFGPGTRLTVL.

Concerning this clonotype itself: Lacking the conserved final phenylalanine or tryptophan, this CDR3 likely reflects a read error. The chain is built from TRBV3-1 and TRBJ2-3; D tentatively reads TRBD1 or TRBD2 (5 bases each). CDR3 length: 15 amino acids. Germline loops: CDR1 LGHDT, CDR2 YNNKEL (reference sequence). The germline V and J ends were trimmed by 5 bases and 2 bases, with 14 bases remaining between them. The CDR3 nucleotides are TGTGCCAGCAGCGAAGTGGGGGAGCCCACAGATACGCAGTATTAT. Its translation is CASSEVGEPTDTQYY.